A selection of T cell receptor beta chains follows, all from one sample in a study of blood T cells in healthy people across ages. TCRdb reanalysed the 5' RACE reads using MiXCR and keeps one entry per CDR3 protein. The table records under 1,100,000 distinct CDR3 sequences, roughly 24% of them present only once. These data were also filed under a second study, of T cells of mothers and their children.

The specimen was blood. Source of these receptors: a girl between 2 and 10 years old in good health. Each CDR3 is given with its conserved first and last residue. The D gene is left open where the match is weak. Only some rows state a clone size, as once, few, many or a class for expanded clones.

abundance,j_gene,d_gene,v_gene,len,CDR3aa,CDR3nt
.,TRBJ2-7,TRBD1,TRBV6-6,16,CASSYSPPDRGSEQYF,TGTGCCAGCAGTTACTCACCCCCGGACAGGGGTTCCGAGCAGTACTTC
few,TRBJ1-2,.,TRBV4-1,13,CASSGVTYSGYTF,TGCGCCAGCAGCGGGGTAACCTATTCCGGCTACACCTTC
.,TRBJ2-5,TRBD1,TRBV7-6,15,CASSSSGQGFETQYF,TGTGCCAGCAGCTCCTCGGGACAGGGGTTCGAGACCCAGTACTTC
.,TRBJ1-5,.,TRBV7-2,14,CASSLALSNQPQHF,TGTGCCAGCAGCTTGGCTTTGAGCAATCAGCCCCAGCATTTT
.,TRBJ2-5,TRBD1,TRBV12-3/TRBV12-4,13,CASSLYRGKTQYF,TGTGCCAGCAGTTTATACAGGGGAAAGACCCAGTACTTC
once,TRBJ2-1,.,TRBV7-6,14,CAGSSLGPYNEQFF,TGTGCCGGCAGCTCTCTAGGCCCTTACAATGAGCAGTTCTTC
few,TRBJ2-7,.,TRBV12-3/TRBV12-4,12,CASSFVTHEQYF,TGTGCCAGCAGTTTTGTGACCCACGAGCAGTACTTC
few,TRBJ2-5,.,TRBV29-1,13,CSVDQGLTETQYF,TGCAGCGTTGATCAGGGACTCACGGAGACCCAGTACTTC
.,TRBJ1-6,.,TRBV11-2,15,CASSSPRGEVSPLHF,TGTGCCAGCAGCTCCCCTCGAGGGGAGGTGTCACCCCTCCACTTT
few,TRBJ2-1,.,TRBV3-1,15,CAGSAITSSYNEQFF,TGTGCCGGCAGCGCAATTACGAGCTCCTACAATGAGCAGTTCTTC
.,TRBJ2-1,.,TRBV5-1,13,CASSLERDGKQFF,TGCGCCAGCAGCTTGGAGAGGGACGGTAAGCAGTTCTTC
.,TRBJ2-1,.,TRBV7-7,15,CASSPLGSGQDEQFF,TGTGCTAGCAGCCCCCTTGGTTCCGGGCAGGATGAGCAGTTCTTC
.,TRBJ2-1,TRBD1,TRBV20-1,15,CSARNRGGSYNEQFF,TGCAGTGCTAGAAACAGGGGCGGCTCCTACAATGAGCAGTTCTTC
.,TRBJ2-4,TRBD2,TRBV3-1,19,CASSHTGTSGKGVKNIQYF,TGTGCCAGCAGCCACACCGGGACTAGCGGGAAAGGGGTCAAAAACATTCAGTACTTC
.,TRBJ2-6,.,TRBV10-3,16,CAISELNSAGANVLTF,TGTGCCATCAGTGAGCTTAACTCAGCTGGGGCCAACGTCCTGACTTTC
.,TRBJ2-7,.,TRBV4-1,13,CASSHLKGAEQYF,TGCGCCAGCAGCCACCTCAAAGGGGCCGAGCAGTACTTC
.,TRBJ1-4,.,TRBV29-1,13,CSVELRLNEKLFF,TGCAGCGTTGAGTTAAGGCTTAATGAAAAACTGTTTTTT
once,TRBJ2-7,.,TRBV7-2,13,CASSQRAANEQYF,TGTGCCAGCAGCCAAAGAGCGGCGAACGAGCAGTACTTC
.,TRBJ1-6,.,TRBV12-5,15,CASGLDSSYNSPLHF,TGTGCTAGTGGTTTGGACAGCTCCTATAATTCACCCCTCCACTTT
few,TRBJ2-5,.,TRBV21-1,15,CASSARTWRQETQYF,TGTGCCAGCAGCGCTCGGACCTGGAGACAAGAGACCCAGTACTTC
.,TRBJ1-4,.,TRBV20-1,13,CSAGGEPPEKLFF,TGCAGTGCCGGGGGGGAGCCGCCAGAAAAACTGTTTTTT
.,TRBJ2-3,.,TRBV29-1,15,CSAKTVWGKADTQYF,TGCAGCGCTAAAACGGTCTGGGGAAAGGCAGATACGCAGTATTTT
.,TRBJ2-3,TRBD2,TRBV4-1,16,CASSQALAENTDTQYF,TGCGCCAGCAGCCAAGCGCTAGCGGAAAACACAGATACGCAGTATTTT
.,TRBJ2-5,.,TRBV12-3/TRBV12-4,12,CASSPAPGRQYF,TGTGCCAGCAGCCCAGCCCCGGGACGGCAGTACTTC
few,TRBJ2-5,TRBD2,TRBV4-1,17,CASSQDLERGLQETQYF,TGCGCCAGCAGCCAAGATCTAGAGCGGGGGTTACAAGAGACCCAGTACTTC
few,TRBJ2-2,TRBD1,TRBV6-5,17,CASSSKAGTGFAGELFF,TGTGCCAGCAGTTCCAAAGCCGGGACAGGGTTCGCCGGGGAGCTGTTTTTT
.,TRBJ1-2,.,TRBV7-9,12,CASSSRYYGYTF,TGTGCCAGCAGCTCGCGGTACTATGGCTACACCTTC
.,TRBJ2-1,.,TRBV7-9,15,CASSPQAPVIEGQFF,TGTGCCAGCAGCCCACAGGCCCCGGTTATCGAGGGGCAGTTCTTC